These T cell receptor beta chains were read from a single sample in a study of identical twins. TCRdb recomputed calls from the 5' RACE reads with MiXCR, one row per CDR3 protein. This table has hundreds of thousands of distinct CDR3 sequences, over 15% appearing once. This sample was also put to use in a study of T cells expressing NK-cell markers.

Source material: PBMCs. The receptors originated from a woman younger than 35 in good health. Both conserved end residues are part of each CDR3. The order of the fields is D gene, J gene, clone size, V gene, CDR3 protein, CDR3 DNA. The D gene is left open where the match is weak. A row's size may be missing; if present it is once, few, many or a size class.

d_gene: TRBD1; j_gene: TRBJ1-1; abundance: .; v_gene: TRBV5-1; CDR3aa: CASSTGQEVWDTEAFF; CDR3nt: TGCGCCAGCAGCACCGGACAGGAAGTATGGGACACTGAAGCTTTCTTT
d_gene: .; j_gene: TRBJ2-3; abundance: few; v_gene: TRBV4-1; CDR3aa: CASSQRYTDTQYF; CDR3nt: TGCGCCAGCAGCCAACGATACACAGATACGCAGTATTTT
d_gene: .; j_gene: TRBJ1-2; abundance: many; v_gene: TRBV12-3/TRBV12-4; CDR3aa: CASTDRSNYGYTF; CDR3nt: TGTGCCAGCACCGACAGGTCTAACTATGGCTACACCTTC
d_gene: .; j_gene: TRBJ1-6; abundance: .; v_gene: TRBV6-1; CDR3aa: CASSPDRSHYNSPLHF; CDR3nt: TGTGCCAGCAGCCCCGACAGGAGTCACTATAATTCACCCCTCCACTTT
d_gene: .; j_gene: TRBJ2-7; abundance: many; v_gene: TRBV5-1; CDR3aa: CASSSGGSGTYEQYF; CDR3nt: TGCGCCAGCTCTTCCGGGGGTAGCGGAACCTACGAGCAGTACTTC
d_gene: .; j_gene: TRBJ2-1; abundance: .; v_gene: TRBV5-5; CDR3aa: CASSFLPGVSRNEQFF; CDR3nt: TGTGCCAGCAGCTTTCTCCCGGGAGTTTCCCGCAATGAGCAGTTCTTC
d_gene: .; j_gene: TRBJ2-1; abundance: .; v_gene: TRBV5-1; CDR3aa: CASSLVGGFYNEQFF; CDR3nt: TGCGCCAGCAGCTTGGTGGGGGGATTCTACAATGAGCAGTTCTTC
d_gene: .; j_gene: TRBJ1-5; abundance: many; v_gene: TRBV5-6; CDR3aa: CASSRQDQPQHF; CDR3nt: TGTGCCAGCAGCCGGCAGGATCAGCCCCAGCATTTT
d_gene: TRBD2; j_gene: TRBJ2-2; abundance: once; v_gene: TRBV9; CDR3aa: CASSPSSGANTGELFF; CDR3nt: TGTGCCAGCAGCCCCTCTAGCGGAGCAAACACCGGGGAGCTGTTTTTT
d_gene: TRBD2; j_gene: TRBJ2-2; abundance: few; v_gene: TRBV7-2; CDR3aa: CASYFGSGAGGELFF; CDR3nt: TGTGCCAGCTACTTCGGTAGCGGGGCGGGCGGGGAGCTGTTTTTT
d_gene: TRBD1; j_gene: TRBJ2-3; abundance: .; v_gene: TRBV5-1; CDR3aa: CASSSTGGLTDTQYF; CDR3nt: TGCGCCAGCAGCTCGACAGGGGGCTTGACAGATACGCAGTATTTT
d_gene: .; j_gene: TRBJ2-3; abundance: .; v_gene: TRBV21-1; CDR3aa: CASSNPSSGGAPSPDTQYF; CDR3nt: TGTGCCAGCAGCAACCCCAGTAGCGGGGGGGCCCCGTCCCCAGATACGCAGTATTTT
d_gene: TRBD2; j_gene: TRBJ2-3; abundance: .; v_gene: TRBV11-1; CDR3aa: CASSSNYPGGALRGDTQYF; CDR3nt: TGTGCCAGCAGCTCCAACTACCCGGGGGGAGCATTACGTGGAGATACGCAGTATTTT
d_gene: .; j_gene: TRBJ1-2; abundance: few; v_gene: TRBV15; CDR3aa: CATSRDQPGAYGYTF; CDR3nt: TGTGCCACCAGCAGAGATCAACCCGGAGCCTATGGCTACACCTTC
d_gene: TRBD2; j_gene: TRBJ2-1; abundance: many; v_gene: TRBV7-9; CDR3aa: CASSPRLSGAAYNEQFF; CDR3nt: TGTGCCAGCAGCCCAAGGTTGAGCGGGGCCGCCTACAATGAGCAGTTCTTC
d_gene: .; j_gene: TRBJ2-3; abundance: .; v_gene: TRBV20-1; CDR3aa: CSAGTSPGDTQYF; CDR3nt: TGCAGTGCTGGGACTTCCCCGGGAGATACGCAGTATTTT
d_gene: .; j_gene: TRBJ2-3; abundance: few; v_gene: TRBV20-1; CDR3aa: CSATDSPMVSTDTQYF; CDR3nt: TGCAGTGCCACGGACAGCCCAATGGTTAGCACAGATACGCAGTATTTT
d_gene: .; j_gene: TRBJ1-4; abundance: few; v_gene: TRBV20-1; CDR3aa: CSALEYSTNEKLFF; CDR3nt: TGCAGTGCCCTAGAGTACTCAACTAATGAAAAACTGTTTTTT
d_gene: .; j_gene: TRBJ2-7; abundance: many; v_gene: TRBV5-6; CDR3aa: CASSFVHEQYF; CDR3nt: TGTGCCAGCAGCTTCGTTCACGAGCAGTACTTC
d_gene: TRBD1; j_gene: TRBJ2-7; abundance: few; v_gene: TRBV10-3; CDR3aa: CAISDSRTGGIDEQYF; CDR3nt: TGTGCCATCAGTGATTCTCGAACAGGGGGTATCGACGAGCAGTACTTC
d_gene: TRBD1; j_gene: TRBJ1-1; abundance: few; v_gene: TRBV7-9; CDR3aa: CASSLGAGGTGSTEAFF; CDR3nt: TGTGCCAGCAGCTTAGGGGCGGGAGGGACAGGGAGCACTGAAGCTTTCTTT
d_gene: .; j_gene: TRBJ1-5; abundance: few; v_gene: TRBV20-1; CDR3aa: CSAQGQYSNQPQHF; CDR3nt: TGCAGTGCGCAGGGCCAATATAGCAATCAGCCCCAGCATTTT
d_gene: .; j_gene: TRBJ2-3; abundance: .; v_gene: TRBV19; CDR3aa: CASSMRGARTDTQYF; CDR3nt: TGTGCCAGTAGTATGAGGGGGGCGCGCACAGATACGCAGTATTTT
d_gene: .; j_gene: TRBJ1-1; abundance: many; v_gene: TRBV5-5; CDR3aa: CASSLFTGIRGEEAFF; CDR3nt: TGTGCCAGCAGCTTATTTACAGGGATTCGAGGCGAGGAAGCTTTCTTT
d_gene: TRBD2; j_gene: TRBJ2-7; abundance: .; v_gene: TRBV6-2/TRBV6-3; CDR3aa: CASILAGGSYEQYF; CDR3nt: TGTGCCAGCATCCTAGCGGGAGGATCCTACGAGCAGTACTTC
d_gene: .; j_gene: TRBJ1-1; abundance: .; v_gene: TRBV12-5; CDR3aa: CASSRDPLLRVNTEAFF; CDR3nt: TGTGCTAGTAGCCGGGACCCACTCCTTAGGGTGAACACTGAAGCTTTCTTT
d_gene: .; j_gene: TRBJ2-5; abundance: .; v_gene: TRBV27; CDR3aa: CASSMGGQETQYF; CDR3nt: TGTGCCAGCAGTATGGGGGGTCAAGAGACCCAGTACTTC
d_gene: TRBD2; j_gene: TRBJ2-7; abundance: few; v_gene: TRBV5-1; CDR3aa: CASSQDGKRGNPGEQYF; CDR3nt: TGCGCCAGCAGCCAGGATGGAAAGCGGGGGAACCCGGGCGAGCAGTACTTC
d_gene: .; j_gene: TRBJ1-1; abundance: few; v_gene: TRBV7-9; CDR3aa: CASSVGDWAFF; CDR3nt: TGTGCCAGCAGCGTCGGGGACTGGGCTTTCTTT
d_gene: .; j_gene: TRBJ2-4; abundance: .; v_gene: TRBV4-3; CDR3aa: CASSQEGFEAKNIQYF; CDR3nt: TGCGCCAGCAGCCAGGAGGGTTTCGAAGCCAAAAACATTCAGTACTTC
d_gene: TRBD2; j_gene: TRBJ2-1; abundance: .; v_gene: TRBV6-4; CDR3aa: CASSDSDSGYNEQVF; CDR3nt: TGTGCCAGCAGTGACTCGGATAGCGGGTACAATGAGCAGGTCTTC
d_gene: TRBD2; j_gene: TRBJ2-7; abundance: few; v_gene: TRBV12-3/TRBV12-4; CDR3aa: CASSRASGPYEQYF; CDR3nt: TGTGCCAGCAGTCGTGCTAGCGGCCCCTACGAGCAGTACTTC
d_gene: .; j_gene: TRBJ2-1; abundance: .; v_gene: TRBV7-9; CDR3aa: CASSLAGVTSYEQFF; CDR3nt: TGTGCCAGCAGCTTAGCAGGGGTGACCTCCTACGAGCAGTTCTTC
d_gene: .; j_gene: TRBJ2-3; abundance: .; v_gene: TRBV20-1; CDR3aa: CSALRVDTQYF; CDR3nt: TGCAGTGCACTACGAGTGGATACGCAGTATTTT
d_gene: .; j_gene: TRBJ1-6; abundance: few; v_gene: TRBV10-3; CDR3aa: CAISESIARANSPLHF; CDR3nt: TGTGCCATCAGTGAGTCGATTGCACGCGCGAATTCACCCCTCCACTTT
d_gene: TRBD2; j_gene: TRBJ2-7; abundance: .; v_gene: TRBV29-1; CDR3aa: CSVPGRGLAGAYEQYF; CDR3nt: TGCAGCGTCCCCGGCCGGGGACTAGCGGGGGCCTACGAGCAGTACTTC
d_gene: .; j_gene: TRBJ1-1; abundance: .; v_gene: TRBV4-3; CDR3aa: CASSQSSRGVGEAFF; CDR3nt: TGCGCCAGCAGCCAATCTTCCCGGGGGGTCGGTGAAGCTTTCTTT
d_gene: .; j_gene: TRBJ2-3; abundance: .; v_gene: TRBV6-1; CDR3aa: CASSPSPILSTDTQYF; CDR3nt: TGTGCCAGCAGTCCATCCCCGATTCTTAGCACAGATACGCAGTATTTT
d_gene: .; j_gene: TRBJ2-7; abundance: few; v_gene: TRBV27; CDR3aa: CASSFGGLGAEQYF; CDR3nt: TGTGCCAGCAGTTTTGGCGGGCTAGGCGCCGAGCAGTACTTC
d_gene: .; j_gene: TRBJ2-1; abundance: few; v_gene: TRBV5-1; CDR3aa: CASSFLLSSYNEQFF; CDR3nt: TGCGCCAGCAGCTTCCTGCTCAGCTCCTACAATGAGCAGTTCTTC
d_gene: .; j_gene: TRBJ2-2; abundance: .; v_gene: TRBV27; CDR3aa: CASSFAGVTGELFF; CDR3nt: TGTGCCAGCAGTTTTGCAGGGGTGACCGGGGAGCTGTTTTTT
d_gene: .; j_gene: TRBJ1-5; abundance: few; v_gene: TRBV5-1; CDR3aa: CASSLEAGRPQHF; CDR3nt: TGCGCCAGCAGCTTGGAGGCCGGGCGGCCCCAGCATTTT
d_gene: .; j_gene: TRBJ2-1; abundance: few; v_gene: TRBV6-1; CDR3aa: CASARMVQNNEQFF; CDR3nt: TGTGCCAGTGCCCGGATGGTACAAAACAATGAGCAGTTCTTC
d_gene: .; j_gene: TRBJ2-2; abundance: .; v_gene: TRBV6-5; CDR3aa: CASSYGEYTGELFF; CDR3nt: TGTGCCAGCAGTTACGGGGAATACACCGGGGAGCTGTTTTTT
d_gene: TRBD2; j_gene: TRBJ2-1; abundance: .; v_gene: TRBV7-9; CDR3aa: CASSLVGLAGENEQFF; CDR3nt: TGTGCCAGCAGCTTAGTCGGACTAGCGGGGGAAAATGAGCAGTTCTTC
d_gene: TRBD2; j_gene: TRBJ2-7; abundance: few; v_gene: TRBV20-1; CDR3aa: CSAGLAGGREQYF; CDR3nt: TGCAGTGCAGGACTAGCGGGGGGGCGCGAGCAGTACTTC
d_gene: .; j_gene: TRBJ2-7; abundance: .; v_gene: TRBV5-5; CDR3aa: CASSLLGSSYEQYF; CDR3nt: TGTGCCAGCAGCTTGCTAGGGTCATCCTACGAGCAGTACTTC
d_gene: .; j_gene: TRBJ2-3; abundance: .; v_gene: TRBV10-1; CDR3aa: CASSEIGGTDTQYF; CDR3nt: TGCGCCAGCAGTGAGATAGGGGGCACAGATACGCAGTATTTT
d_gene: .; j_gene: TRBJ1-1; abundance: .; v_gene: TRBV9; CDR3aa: CASSSFMETEAFF; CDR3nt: TGTGCCAGCAGCTCCTTTATGGAAACTGAAGCTTTCTTT
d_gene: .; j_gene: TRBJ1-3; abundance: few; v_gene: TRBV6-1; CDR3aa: CASGRGGLISGNTIYF; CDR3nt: TGTGCCAGCGGAAGAGGGGGGTTAATCTCTGGAAACACCATATATTTT
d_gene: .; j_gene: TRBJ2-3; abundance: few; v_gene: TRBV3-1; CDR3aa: CASSQDRPLTDTQYF; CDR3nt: TGTGCCAGCAGCCAAGACCGGCCTCTCACAGATACGCAGTATTTT
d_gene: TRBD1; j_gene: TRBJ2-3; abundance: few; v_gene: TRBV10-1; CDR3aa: CASSERSGGPRGTQYF; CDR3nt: TGCGCCAGCAGTGAAAGGAGCGGAGGCCCCAGGGGGACGCAGTATTTT
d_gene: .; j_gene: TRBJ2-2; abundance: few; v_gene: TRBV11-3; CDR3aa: CASSLLNHGELFF; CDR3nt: TGTGCCAGCAGCTTACTAAACCACGGGGAGCTGTTTTTT
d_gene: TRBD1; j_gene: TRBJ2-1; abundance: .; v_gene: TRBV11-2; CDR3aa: CASSLDSLDRPYNEQFF; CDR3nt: TGTGCCAGCAGCTTAGATTCGTTGGACAGGCCGTACAATGAGCAGTTCTTC
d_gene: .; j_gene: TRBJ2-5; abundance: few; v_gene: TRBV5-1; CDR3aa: CASSDPKTGYQETQYF; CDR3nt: TGCGCCAGCAGCGACCCAAAAACAGGGTACCAAGAGACCCAGTACTTC
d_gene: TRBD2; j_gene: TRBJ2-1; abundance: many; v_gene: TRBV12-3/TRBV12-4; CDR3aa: CASSLASGASNEQFF; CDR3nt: TGTGCCAGCAGTTTGGCCAGCGGGGCCTCCAATGAGCAGTTCTTC
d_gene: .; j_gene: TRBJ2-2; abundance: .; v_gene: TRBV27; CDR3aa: CASSVRGGELFF; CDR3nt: TGTGCCAGCAGCGTAAGGGGAGGGGAGCTGTTTTTT
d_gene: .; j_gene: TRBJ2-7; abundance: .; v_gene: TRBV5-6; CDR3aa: CASSPWGRYEQYF; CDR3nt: TGTGCCAGCAGCCCATGGGGGCGCTACGAGCAGTACTTC
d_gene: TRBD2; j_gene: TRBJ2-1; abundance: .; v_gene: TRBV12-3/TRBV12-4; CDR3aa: CASRLAGDYNEQFF; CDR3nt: TGTGCCAGCAGACTAGCGGGGGATTACAATGAGCAGTTCTTC
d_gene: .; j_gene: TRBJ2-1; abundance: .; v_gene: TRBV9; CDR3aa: CASSVWGGVGNEQFF; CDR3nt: TGTGCCAGCAGCGTATGGGGGGGCGTCGGCAATGAGCAGTTCTTC